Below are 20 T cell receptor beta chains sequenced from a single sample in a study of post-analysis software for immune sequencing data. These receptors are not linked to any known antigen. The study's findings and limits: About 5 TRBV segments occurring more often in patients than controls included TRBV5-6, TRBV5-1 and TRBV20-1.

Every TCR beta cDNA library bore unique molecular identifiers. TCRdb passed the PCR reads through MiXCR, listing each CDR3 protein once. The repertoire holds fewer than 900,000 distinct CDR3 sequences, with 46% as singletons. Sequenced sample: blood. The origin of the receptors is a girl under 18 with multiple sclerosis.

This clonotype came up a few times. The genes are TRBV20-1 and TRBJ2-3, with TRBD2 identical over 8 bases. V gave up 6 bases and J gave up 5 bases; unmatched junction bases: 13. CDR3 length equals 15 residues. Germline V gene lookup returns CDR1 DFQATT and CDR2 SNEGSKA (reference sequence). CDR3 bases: TGCAGTGCCGGGCCCTTAGCGGGAAGGGTAGATACGCAGTATTTT. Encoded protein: CSAGPLAGRVDTQYF.

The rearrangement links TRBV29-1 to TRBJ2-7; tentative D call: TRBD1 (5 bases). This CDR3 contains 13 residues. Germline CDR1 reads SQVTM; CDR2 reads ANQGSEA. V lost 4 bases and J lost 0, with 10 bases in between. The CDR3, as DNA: TGCAGCGTTGTTGACAGCAACTCCTACGAGCAGTACTTC. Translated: CSVVDSNSYEQYF.

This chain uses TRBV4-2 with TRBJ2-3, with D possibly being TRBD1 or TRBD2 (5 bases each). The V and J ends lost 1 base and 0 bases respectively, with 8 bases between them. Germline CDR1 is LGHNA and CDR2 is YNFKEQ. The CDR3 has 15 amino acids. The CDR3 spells CASSQAWDSTDTQYF. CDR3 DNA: TGTGCCAGCAGCCAAGCCTGGGACAGCACAGATACGCAGTATTTT.

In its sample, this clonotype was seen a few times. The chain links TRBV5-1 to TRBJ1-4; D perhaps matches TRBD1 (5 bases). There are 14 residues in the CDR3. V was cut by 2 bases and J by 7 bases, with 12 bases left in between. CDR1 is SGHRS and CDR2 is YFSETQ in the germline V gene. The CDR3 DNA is TGCGCCAGCAGCTTTCGGCAGGGCGGTGAAAAACTGTTTTTT. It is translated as CASSFRQGGEKLFF. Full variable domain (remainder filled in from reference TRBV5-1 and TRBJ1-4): KAGVTQTPRYLIKTRGQQVTLSCSPISGHRSVSWYQQTPGQGLQFLFEYFSETQRNKGNFPGRFSGRQFSNSRSEMNVSTLELGDSALYLCASSFRQGGEKLFFGSGTQLSVL.

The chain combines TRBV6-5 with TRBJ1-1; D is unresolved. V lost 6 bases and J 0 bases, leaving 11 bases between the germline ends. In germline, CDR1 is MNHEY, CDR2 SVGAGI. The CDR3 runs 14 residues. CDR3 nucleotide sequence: TGTGCCAGCAGCAAGTGGGCCATGAACACTGAAGCTTTCTTT. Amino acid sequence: CASSKWAMNTEAFF.

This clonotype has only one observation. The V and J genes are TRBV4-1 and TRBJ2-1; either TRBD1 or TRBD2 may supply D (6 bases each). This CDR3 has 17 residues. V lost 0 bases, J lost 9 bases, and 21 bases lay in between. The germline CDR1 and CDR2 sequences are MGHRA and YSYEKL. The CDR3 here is CASSQDGVALRGPEQFF. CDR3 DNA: TGCGCCAGCAGCCAAGATGGGGTTGCGCTCCGGGGGCCTGAGCAGTTCTTC.

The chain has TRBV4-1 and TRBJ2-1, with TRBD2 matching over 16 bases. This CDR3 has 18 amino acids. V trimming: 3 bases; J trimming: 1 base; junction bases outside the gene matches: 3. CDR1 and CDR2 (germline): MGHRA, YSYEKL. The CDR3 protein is CASSHPGLAGGSYNEQFF. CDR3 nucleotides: TGCGCCAGCAGCCATCCGGGACTAGCGGGAGGGTCCTACAATGAGCAGTTCTTC.

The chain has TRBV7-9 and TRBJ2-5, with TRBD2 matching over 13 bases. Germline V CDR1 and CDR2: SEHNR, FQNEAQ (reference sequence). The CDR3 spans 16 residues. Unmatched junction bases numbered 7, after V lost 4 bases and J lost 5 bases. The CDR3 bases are TGTGCCAGCAGCTCCGGGACTAGCGGGACACGGGAGACCCAGTACTTC. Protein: CASSSGTSGTRETQYF.

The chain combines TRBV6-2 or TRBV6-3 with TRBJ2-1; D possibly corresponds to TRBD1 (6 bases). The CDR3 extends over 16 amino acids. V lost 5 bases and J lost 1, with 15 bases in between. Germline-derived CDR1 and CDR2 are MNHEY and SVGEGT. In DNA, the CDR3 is TGTGCCAGCAGTCCCCTGACAGGAGGTTCCTACAATGAGCAGTTCTTC. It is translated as CASSPLTGGSYNEQFF.

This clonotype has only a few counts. CDR3 protein: CSVEDDRRNTEAFF. The CDR3 nucleotides are TGCAGCGTTGAGGACGACAGGCGGAACACTGAAGCTTTCTTT. The V and J genes are TRBV29-1 and TRBJ1-1, with D perhaps matching TRBD1 (6 bases). From germline, CDR1 is SQVTM and CDR2 ANQGSEA. The CDR3 is made up of 14 amino acids. Trimming cost V 3 bases and J 1 base, with 12 bases left between them.

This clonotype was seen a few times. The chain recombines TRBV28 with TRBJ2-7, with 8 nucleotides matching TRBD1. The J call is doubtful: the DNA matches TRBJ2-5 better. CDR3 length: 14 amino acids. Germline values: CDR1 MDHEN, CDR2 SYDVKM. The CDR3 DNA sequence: TGTGCCAGCAGTTCCCCGGACAGGGAAGAGACCCAGTACTTC. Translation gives CASSSPDREETQYF.

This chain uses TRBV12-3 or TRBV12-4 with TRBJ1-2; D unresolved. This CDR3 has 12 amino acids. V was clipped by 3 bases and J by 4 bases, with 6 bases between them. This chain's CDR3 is CASSFQAYGYTF. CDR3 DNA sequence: TGTGCCAGCAGTTTTCAGGCCTATGGCTACACCTTC.

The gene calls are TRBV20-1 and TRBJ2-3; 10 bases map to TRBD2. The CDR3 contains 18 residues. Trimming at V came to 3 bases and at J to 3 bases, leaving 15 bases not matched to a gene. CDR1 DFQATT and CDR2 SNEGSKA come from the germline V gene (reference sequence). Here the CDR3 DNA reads TGCAGTGCTAGCGGGCTAGCGGGAGAGGTTGGGCGGACAGATACGCAGTATTTT. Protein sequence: CSASGLAGEVGRTDTQYF.

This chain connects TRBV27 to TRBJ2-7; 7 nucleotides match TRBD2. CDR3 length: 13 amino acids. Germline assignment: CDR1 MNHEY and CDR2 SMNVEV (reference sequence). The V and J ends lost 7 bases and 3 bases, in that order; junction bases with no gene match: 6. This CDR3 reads CASTGGRDYEQYF. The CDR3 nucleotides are TGTGCCAGCACGGGAGGCAGGGACTACGAGCAGTACTTC.

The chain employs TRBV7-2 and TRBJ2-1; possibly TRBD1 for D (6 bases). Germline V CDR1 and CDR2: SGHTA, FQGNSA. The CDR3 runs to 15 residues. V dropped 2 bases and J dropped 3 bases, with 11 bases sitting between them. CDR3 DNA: TGTGCCAGCAGCTTAAGGTGGGACAACTACAATGAGCAGTTCTTC. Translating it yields CASSLRWDNYNEQFF. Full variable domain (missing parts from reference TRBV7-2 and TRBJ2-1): GAGVSQSPSNKVTEKGKDVELRCDPISGHTALYWYRQSLGQGLEFLIYFQGNSAPDKSGLPSDRFSAERTGGSVSTLTIQRTQQEDSAVYLCASSLRWDNYNEQFFGPGTRLTVL.

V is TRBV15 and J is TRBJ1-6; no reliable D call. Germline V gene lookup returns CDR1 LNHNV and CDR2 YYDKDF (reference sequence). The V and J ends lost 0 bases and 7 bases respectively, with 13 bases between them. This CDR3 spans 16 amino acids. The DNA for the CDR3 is TGTGCCACCAGCAGAGATGGCGGGAGGGTAAATTCACCCCTCCACTTT. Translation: CATSRDGGRVNSPLHF.

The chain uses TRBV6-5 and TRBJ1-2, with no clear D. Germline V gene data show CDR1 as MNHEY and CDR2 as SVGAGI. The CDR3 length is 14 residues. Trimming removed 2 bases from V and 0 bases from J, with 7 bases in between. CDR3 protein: CASSYEPTNYGYTF. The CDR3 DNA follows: TGTGCCAGCAGTTACGAACCCACTAACTATGGCTACACCTTC.

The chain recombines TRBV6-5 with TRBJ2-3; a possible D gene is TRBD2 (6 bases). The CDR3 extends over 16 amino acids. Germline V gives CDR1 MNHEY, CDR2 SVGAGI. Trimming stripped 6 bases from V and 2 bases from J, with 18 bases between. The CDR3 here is CASRRLDWVSTDTQYF. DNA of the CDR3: TGTGCCAGCAGACGACTAGACTGGGTCTCCACAGATACGCAGTATTTT.

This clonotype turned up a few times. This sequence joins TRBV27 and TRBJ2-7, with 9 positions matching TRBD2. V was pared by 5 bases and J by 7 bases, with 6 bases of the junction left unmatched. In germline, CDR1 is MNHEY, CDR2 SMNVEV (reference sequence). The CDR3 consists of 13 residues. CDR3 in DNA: TGTGCCAGCAGTCCAGGACTAGCGTCTGAGCAGTACTTC. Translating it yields CASSPGLASEQYF.

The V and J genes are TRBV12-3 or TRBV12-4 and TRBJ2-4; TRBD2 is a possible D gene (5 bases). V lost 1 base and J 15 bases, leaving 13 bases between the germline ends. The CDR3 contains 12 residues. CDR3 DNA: TGTGCCAGCAGTTTAGAGCTAGCTACCCGGTACTTC. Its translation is CASSLELATRYF.